One and the same sample provided the 10 T cell receptor beta chains below, sequenced in a study of blood T cell repertoires in COVID-19. Profiling relied on immunoSEQ multiplex PCR, and the TCRdb table lists in-frame clones only, not all of them. The top ten hold under 13% of the sample, which has some 130,000 clones, 70% to 90% seen once. Sequencing was performed on peripheral blood. The source of these receptors is a man aged 50 to 59 with acute or convalescent COVID-19.

This clone turned up a few times. This sequence joins TRBV29-1 and TRBJ2-3; D is undetermined. The V gene lost 5 bases and the J gene lost 4 bases, with 13 bases spanning the gap. The CDR3 has 13 residues. Germline V gives CDR1 SQVTM, CDR2 ANQGSEA. CDR3 in amino acids: CSVQAYLADTQYF. CDR3 DNA: TGCAGCGTTCAGGCCTATCTGGCAGATACGCAGTATTTT.

The rearrangement joins TRBV2 to TRBJ2-1; D possibly corresponds to TRBD2 (5 bases). Trimming stripped 0 bases from V and 10 bases from J, with 10 bases between. The CDR3 totals 13 residues. The V gene's germline CDR1 is SNHLY and CDR2 FYNNEI. CDR3 nucleotides: TGTGCCAGCAGTGAAGCGCAACGAGGGGAGCAGTTCTTC. Its translation is CASSEAQRGEQFF.

The CDR3 region is CASSYSPGTYNSPLHF. CDR3 bases: TGTGCCAGCAGCTACTCGCCAGGGACCTATAATTCACCCCTCCACTTT. This rearrangement joins TRBV11-3 to TRBJ1-6; tentative D call: TRBD1 (5 bases). Trimming removed 4 bases from V and 2 bases from J, with 12 bases in between. The germline V gene encodes CDR1 SGHNT and CDR2 YENEEA. CDR3 length: 16 residues.

The chain recombines TRBV3-1 (or the pseudogene TRBV3-2) with TRBJ2-3; D unclear. The CDR3 spans 14 residues. The V end was cut by 3 bases, the J end by 2 bases, with 9 bases between. Germline CDR1 and CDR2: LGHDT and YNNKEL (reference sequence). The CDR3 DNA sequence: TGTGCCAGCAGCCATCGACATATCACAGATACGCAGTATTTT. Protein product: CASSHRHITDTQYF.

There are a few counts of this clone. The chain carries TRBV5-1 and TRBJ1-1; D gene ambiguous. Between the trimmed V and J ends, which lost 0 bases and 0 bases, there was a span of 12 bases. The CDR3 runs 16 residues. The germline gives CDR1 SGHRS, CDR2 YFSETQ. The CDR3 loop is CASSLGLAGMNTEAFF. The DNA for the CDR3 is TGCGCCAGCAGCTTGGGGTTGGCGGGCATGAACACTGAAGCTTTCTTT. The full variable domain, rest sourced from reference TRBV5-1 and TRBJ1-1, is KAGVTQTPRYLIKTRGQQVTLSCSPISGHRSVSWYQQTPGQGLQFLFEYFSETQRNKGNFPGRFSGRQFSNSRSEMNVSTLELGDSALYLCASSLGLAGMNTEAFFGQGTRLTVV.

The chain uses TRBV2 and TRBJ1-5, with 9 nucleotides matching TRBD1. The CDR3 covers 15 residues. The V gene end was trimmed by 4 bases and the J gene end by 6 bases; junction bases not matched to a gene: 7. Germline-derived CDR1 and CDR2 are SNHLY and FYNNEI. The CDR3: CASSGGTGSVQPQHF. The CDR3 coding sequence is TGTGCCAGCAGTGGAGGGACAGGGTCGGTTCAGCCCCAGCATTTT.

V and J are TRBV7-9 and TRBJ1-1, with TRBD1 identical over 7 bases. This CDR3 contains 13 residues. Germline loops: CDR1 SEHNR, CDR2 FQNEAQ (reference sequence). With 3 bases clipped from V and 5 bases from J, the junction kept 3 bases outside the gene matches. CDR3 in amino acids: CASSFRGRTEAFF. In DNA, the CDR3 is TGTGCCAGCAGCTTCAGGGGGAGGACTGAAGCTTTCTTT.

J is TRBJ2-1 and V is TRBV7-2; 10 bases agree with TRBD2. The CDR3 is 16 residues long. The germline CDR1 and CDR2 sequences are SGHTA and FQGNSA. V lost 1 base, J lost 7 bases, and 7 bases stayed unmatched. The CDR3 reads CASSLGSGGAPNEQFF. The CDR3 region has the DNA TGTGCCAGCAGCTTAGGAAGCGGGGGGGCCCCGAATGAGCAGTTCTTC.

This rearrangement joins TRBV19 to TRBJ1-2; perhaps TRBD1 as D (6 bases). The CDR3 runs to 12 residues. Trimming pared 5 bases from V and 8 bases from J, leaving 12 bases between. Germline V gives CDR1 LNHDA, CDR2 SQIVND (reference sequence). This chain's CDR3 is CASSPGAVGYTF. The CDR3, as DNA: TGTGCCAGTAGTCCAGGGGCGGTCGGCTACACCTTC.

The chain uses TRBV18 and TRBJ1-2, with D uncertain. There are 13 residues in the CDR3. CDR1 and CDR2 from the germline V gene are KGHSH and LQKENI. V gave up 3 bases and J gave up 2 bases, with 7 bases separating them. DNA of the CDR3: TGTGCCAGCTCACCGAGCGGGAACTATGGCTACACCTTC. Translation gives CASSPSGNYGYTF.